This paragraph reports one T cell receptor beta chain. This specimen comes from a study of T cell changes during pregnancy in multiple sclerosis. Profiling relied on immunoSEQ multiplex PCR, and the TCRdb table lists in-frame clones only, not all of them. In the table there are tens of thousands of clones, about 89% of which are singletons. This CDR3 is built from 16 residues. Germline assignment: CDR1 SGDLS and CDR2 YYNGEE. Trimming removed 4 bases at V and 4 bases at J, with 19 bases between. The V gene is TRBV9, the J gene TRBJ2-3; TRBD1 might be the D (6 bases). The specimen comprised CD4+ T cells from peripheral blood mononuclear cells, sampled in the third trimester of pregnancy. The TCR was taken from a female donor in good health, enrolled as a control in a pregnancy study. The CDR3 reads CASSSSAGVGADTQYF. CDR3 DNA sequence: TGTGCCAGCAGCTCCAGCGCAGGGGTAGGAGCAGATACGCAGTATTTT.